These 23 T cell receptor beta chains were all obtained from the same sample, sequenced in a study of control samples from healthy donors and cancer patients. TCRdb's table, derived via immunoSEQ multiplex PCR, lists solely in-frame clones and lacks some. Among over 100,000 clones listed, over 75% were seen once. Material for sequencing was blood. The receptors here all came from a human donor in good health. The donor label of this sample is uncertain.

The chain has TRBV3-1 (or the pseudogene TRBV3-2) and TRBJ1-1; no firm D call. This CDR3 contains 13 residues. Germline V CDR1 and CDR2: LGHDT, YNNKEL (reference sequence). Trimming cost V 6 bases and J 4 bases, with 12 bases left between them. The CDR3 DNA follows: TGTGCCAGCAGTCTAAATCTGGTCACTGAAGCTTTCTTT. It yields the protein CASSLNLVTEAFF.

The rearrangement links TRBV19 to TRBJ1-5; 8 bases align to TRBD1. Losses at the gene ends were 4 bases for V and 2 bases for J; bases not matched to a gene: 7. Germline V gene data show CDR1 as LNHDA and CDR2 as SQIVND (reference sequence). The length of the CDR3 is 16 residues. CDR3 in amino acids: CASSKMDRDGNQPQHF. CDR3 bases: TGTGCCAGTAGTAAAATGGACAGGGACGGCAATCAGCCCCAGCATTTT.

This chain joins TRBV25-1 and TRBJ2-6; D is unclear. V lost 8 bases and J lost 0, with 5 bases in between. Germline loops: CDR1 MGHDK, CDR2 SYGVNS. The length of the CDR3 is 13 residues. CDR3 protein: CASGASGANVLTF. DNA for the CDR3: TGTGCCAGCGGAGCCTCTGGGGCCAACGTCCTGACTTTC.

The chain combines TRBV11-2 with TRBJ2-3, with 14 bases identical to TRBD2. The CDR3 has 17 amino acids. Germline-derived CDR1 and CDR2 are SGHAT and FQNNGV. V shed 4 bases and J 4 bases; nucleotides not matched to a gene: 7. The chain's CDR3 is CASSSRLAGGRADTQYF. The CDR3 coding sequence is TGTGCCAGCAGCTCCCGACTAGCGGGGGGGCGAGCAGATACGCAGTATTTT.

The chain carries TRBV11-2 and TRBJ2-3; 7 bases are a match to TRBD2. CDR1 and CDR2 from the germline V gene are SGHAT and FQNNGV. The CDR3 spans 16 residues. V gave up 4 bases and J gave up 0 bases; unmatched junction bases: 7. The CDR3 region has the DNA TGTGCCAGCAGCTCGCTAGCGGCTGGTAGCACAGATACGCAGTATTTT. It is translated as CASSSLAAGSTDTQYF.

The CDR3 region has the DNA TGTGCCAGCTCACCATCGGACAGGGTCTCACCCCTCCACTTT. It yields the protein CASSPSDRVSPLHF. The V call is TRBV18, the J call TRBJ1-6; 8 nucleotides line up with TRBD1. The CDR3 spans 14 residues. V lost 2 bases, J lost 10 bases, and 4 bases stayed unmatched. CDR1 is KGHSH and CDR2 is LQKENI in the germline V gene.

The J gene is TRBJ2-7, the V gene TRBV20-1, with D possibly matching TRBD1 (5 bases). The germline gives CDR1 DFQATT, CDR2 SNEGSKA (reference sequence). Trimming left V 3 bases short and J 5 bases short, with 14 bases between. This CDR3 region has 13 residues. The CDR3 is CSASPAGIHEQYF. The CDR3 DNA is TGCAGTGCTAGTCCGGCAGGGATCCACGAGCAGTACTTC.

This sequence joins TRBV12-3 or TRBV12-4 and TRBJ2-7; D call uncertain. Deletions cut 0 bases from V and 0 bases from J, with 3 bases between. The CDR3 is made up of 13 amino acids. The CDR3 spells CASSLASSYEQYF. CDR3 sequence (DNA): TGTGCCAGCAGTTTAGCGAGCTCCTACGAGCAGTACTTC.

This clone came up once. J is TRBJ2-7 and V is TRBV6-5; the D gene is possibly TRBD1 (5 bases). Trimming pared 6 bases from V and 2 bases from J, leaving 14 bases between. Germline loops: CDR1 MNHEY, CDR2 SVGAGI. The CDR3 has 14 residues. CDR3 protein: CASSSDSTAYEQYF. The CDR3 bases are TGTGCCAGCAGCTCCGACAGTACCGCCTACGAGCAGTACTTC.

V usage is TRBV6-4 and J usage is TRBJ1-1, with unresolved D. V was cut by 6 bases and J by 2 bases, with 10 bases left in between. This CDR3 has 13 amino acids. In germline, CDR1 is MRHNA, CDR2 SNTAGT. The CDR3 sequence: CASSLTFNTEAFF. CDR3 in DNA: TGTGCCAGCAGCCTAACTTTTAACACTGAAGCTTTCTTT.

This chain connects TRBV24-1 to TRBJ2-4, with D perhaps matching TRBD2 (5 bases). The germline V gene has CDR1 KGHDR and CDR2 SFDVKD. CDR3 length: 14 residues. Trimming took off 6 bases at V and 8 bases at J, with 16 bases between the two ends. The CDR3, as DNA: TGTGCCACCAGTCGGGAAGTGGCTAGGGACATTCAGTACTTC. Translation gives CATSREVARDIQYF.

The CDR3 loop reads CAISESQQPQHF. As DNA, the CDR3 is TGTGCCATCAGTGAGTCGCAGCAGCCCCAGCATTTT. The chain has TRBV10-3 and TRBJ1-5; D is unresolved. The CDR3 covers 12 residues. CDR1 is ENHRY and CDR2 is SYGVKD in the germline V gene. V shed 0 bases and J shed 7 bases, with 4 bases lying between them.

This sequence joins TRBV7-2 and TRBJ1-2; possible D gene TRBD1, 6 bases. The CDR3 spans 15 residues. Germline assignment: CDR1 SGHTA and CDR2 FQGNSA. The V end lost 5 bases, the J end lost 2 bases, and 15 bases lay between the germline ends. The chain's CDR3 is CASSLYQGSNYGYTF. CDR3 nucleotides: TGTGCCAGCAGCCTATACCAGGGGAGCAACTATGGCTACACCTTC.

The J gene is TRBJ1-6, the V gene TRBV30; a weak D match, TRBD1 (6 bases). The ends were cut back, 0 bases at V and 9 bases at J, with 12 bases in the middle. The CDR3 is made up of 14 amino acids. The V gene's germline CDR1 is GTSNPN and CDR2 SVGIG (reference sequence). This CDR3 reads CAWSVGQGSSPLHF. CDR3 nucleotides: TGTGCCTGGAGTGTAGGGCAGGGGTCTTCACCCCTCCACTTT.

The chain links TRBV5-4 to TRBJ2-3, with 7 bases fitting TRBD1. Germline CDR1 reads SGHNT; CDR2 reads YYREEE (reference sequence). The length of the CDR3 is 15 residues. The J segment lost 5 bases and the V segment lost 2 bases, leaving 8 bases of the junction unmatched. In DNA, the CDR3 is TGTGCCAGCAGCTTTTCGGCGACAGGGCAAGATACGCAGTATTTT. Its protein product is CASSFSATGQDTQYF.

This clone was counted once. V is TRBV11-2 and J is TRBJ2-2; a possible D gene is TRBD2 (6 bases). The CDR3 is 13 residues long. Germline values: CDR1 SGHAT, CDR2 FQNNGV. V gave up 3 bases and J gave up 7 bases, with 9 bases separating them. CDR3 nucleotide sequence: TGTGCCAGCAGCTTCAGGGAGGTCGGGGAGCTGTTTTTT. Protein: CASSFREVGELFF. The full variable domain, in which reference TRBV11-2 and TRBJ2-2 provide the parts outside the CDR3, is EAGVAQSPRYKIIEKRQSVAFWCNPISGHATLYWYQQILGQGPKLLIQFQNNGVVDDSQLPKDRFSAERLKGVDSTLKIQPAKLEDSAVYLCASSFREVGELFFGEGSRLTVL.

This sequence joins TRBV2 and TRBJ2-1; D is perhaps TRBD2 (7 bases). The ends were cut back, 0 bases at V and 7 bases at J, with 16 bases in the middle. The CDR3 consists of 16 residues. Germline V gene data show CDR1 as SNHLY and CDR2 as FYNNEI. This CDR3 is CASSEAVGGLVNEQFF. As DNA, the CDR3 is TGTGCCAGCAGTGAAGCAGTGGGGGGGCTGGTAAATGAGCAGTTCTTC.

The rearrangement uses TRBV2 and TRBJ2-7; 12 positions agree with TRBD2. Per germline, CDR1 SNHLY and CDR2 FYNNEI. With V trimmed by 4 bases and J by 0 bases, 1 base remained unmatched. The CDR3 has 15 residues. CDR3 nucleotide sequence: TGTGCCAGCAGTGGACTAGCGGGGGACTCCTACGAGCAGTACTTC. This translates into CASSGLAGDSYEQYF.

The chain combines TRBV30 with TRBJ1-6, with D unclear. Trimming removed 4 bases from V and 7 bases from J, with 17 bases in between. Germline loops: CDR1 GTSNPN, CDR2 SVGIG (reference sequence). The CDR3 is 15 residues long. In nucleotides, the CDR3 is TGTGCCTGGAAGCTACCGGGATCGACGAATTCACCCCTCCACTTT. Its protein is CAWKLPGSTNSPLHF.

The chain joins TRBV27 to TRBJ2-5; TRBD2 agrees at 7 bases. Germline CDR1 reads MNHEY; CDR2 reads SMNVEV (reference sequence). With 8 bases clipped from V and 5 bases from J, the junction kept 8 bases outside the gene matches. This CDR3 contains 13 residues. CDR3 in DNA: TGTGCCAGCTATAGGGGAGCGGGGGAGACCCAGTACTTC. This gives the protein CASYRGAGETQYF.

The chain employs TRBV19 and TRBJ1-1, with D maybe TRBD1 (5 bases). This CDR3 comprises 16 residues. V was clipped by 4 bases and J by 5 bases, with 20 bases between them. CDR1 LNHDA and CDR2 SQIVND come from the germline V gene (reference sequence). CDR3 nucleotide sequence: TGTGCCAGTAGTAGTAGATACCTCAGGGATAGGACTGAAGCTTTCTTT. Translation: CASSSRYLRDRTEAFF.

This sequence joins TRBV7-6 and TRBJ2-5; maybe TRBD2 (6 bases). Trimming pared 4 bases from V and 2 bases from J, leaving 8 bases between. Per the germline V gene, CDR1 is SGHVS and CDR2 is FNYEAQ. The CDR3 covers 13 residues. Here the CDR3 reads CASSSGLQETQYF. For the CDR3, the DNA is TGTGCCAGCAGCTCGGGACTTCAAGAGACCCAGTACTTC.

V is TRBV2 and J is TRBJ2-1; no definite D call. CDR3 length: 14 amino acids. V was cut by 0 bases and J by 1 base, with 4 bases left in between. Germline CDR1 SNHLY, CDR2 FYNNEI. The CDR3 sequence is CASSEARSYNEQFF. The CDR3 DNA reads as TGTGCCAGCAGTGAAGCCAGGTCCTACAATGAGCAGTTCTTC.